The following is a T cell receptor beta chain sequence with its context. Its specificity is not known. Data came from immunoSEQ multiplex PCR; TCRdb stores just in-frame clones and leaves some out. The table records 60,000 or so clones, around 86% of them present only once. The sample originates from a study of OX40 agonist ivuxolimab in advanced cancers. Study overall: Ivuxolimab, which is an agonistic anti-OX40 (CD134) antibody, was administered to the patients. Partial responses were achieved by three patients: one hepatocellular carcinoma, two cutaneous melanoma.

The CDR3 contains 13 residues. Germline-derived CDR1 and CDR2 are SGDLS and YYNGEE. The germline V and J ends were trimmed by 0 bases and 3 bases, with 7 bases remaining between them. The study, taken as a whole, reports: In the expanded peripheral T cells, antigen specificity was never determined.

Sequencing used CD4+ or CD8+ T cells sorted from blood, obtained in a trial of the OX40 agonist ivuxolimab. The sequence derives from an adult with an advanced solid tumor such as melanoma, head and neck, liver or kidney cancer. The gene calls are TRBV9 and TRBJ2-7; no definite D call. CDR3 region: CASSVDWSYEQYF. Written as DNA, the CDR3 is TGTGCCAGCAGCGTAGATTGGAGCTACGAGCAGTACTTC.